Each of the 2 T cell receptor beta chains below was sequenced from the same sample in a study of shared clonotypes between healthy human individuals. Profiled with immunoSEQ multiplex PCR; TCRdb holds only in-frame clones, not every one. Found here are approximately 2,200,000 clones, roughly 91% of them singletons; the top ten hold under 2%. Selected positively for CCR7 and CD45RO-negative, naive CD8 cells excluded terminally differentiated effector memory CD45RA+ cells. Sequences were obtained from naive CD8+ T cells from PBMCs. Source of these receptors: a man between 18 and 29 years old in good health. Some clones in this sample may be carry-over from other donors' samples.

The CDR3 DNA reads TGTGCCAGCAGCTTAGAGATAGCCGGAGCAGATACGCAGTATTTT. Protein product: CASSLEIAGADTQYF. This rearrangement joins TRBV7-8 to TRBJ2-3; D is undetermined. CDR3 length: 15 amino acids. V gave up 1 base and J gave up 4 bases, with 12 bases separating them. The germline V gene has CDR1 SGHVS and CDR2 FQNEAQ. The complete variable domain, with remaining parts taken from reference TRBV7-8 and TRBJ2-3, reads GAGVSQSPRYKVAKRGQDVALRCDPISGHVSLFWYQQALGQGPEFLTYFQNEAQLDKSGLPSDRFFAERPEGSVSTLKIQRTQQEDSAVYLCASSLEIAGADTQYFGPGTRLTVL.

J is TRBJ1-2 and V is TRBV7-9; 7 bases map to TRBD1. Per the germline V gene, CDR1 is SEHNR and CDR2 is FQNEAQ (reference sequence). The CDR3 is 13 residues long. V shed 5 bases and J 6 bases; nucleotides not matched to a gene: 6. The CDR3 region is CASSRDREDGYTF. In DNA, the CDR3 is TGTGCCAGCAGCCGTGACAGGGAGGATGGCTACACCTTC.